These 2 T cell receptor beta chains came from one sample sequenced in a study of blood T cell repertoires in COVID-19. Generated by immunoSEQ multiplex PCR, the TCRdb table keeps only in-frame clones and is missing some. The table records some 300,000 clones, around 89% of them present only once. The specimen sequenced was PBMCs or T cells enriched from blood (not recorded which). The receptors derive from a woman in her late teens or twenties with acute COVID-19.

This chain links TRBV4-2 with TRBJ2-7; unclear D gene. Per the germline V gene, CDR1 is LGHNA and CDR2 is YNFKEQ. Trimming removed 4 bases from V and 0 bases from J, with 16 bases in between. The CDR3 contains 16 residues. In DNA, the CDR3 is TGTGCCAGCAGCCTCGATACTCAACCTAGCTCCTACGAGCAGTACTTC. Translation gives CASSLDTQPSSYEQYF.

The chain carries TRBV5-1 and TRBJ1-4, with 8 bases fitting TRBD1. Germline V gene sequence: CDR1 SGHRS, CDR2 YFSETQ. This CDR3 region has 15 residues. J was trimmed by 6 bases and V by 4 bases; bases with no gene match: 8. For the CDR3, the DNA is TGCGCCAGCAGCCCCCGACAGGGGAGGGATGAAAAACTGTTTTTT. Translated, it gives CASSPRQGRDEKLFF.